Listed here are 32 T cell receptor beta chains from one sample, sequenced in a study of cytotoxic CD8 clonotypes in ibrutinib-treated CLL. The table came from immunoSEQ multiplex PCR; TCRdb's copy has only in-frame clones and leaves some out. The data contain hundreds of thousands of clones, 70% of them singletons. Sequencing was performed on PBMCs, taken after 24 months of ibrutinib treatment. These receptors were collected from a human donor with chronic lymphocytic leukemia.

As DNA, the CDR3 is TGTGCCAGTTCGGGACTAGAAGGCGAAGAGCAGTACTTC. Translation gives CASSGLEGEEQYF. The chain uses TRBV19 and TRBJ2-7; 8 positions agree with TRBD2. V dropped 8 bases and J dropped 7; count of bases not matched to a gene: 10. The CDR3 spans 13 residues. Germline V CDR1 and CDR2: LNHDA, SQIVND (reference sequence).

For the CDR3, the DNA is TGTGCCAGCAGTTTGATGAGGACAGGGGCGTTTTGGAGCAATCAGCCCCAGCATTTT. Its translation: CASSLMRTGAFWSNQPQHF. This sequence joins TRBV28 and TRBJ1-5; 9 nucleotides agree with TRBD1. CDR1 is MDHEN and CDR2 is SYDVKM in the germline V gene. The CDR3 covers 19 residues. The trim removed 3 bases at V and 1 base at J, leaving 13 bases unmatched. Variable domain in full (rest from reference TRBV28 and TRBJ1-5): DVKVTQSSRYLVKRTGEKVFLECVQDMDHENMFWYRQDPGLGLRLIYFSYDVKMKEKGDIPEGYSVSREKKERFSLILESASTNQTSMYLCASSLMRTGAFWSNQPQHFGDGTRLSIL.

The chain has TRBV11-2 and TRBJ1-1; D ambiguous. The CDR3 spans 12 residues. The ends were cut back, 3 bases at V and 8 bases at J, with 10 bases in the middle. Germline V gene data show CDR1 as SGHAT and CDR2 as FQNNGV. The CDR3 DNA sequence: TGTGCCAGCAGCTTCTTGTCAGAAGAAGCTTTCTTT. It translates to CASSFLSEEAFF.

This clone turned up a few times. V is TRBV9 and J is TRBJ1-1, with TRBD1 matching 9 bases. The J segment lost 6 bases and the V segment lost 2 bases, leaving 2 bases of the junction unmatched. The CDR3 loop spans 13 amino acids. Germline assignment: CDR1 SGDLS and CDR2 YYNGEE. Here the CDR3 reads CASSVRQGAEAFF. CDR3 DNA sequence: TGTGCCAGCAGCGTTAGACAGGGGGCTGAAGCTTTCTTT.

In DNA, the CDR3 is TGTGCCAGTAGGGGACTAGCGGGAGCGATGGACATTCAGTACTTC. It is translated as CASRGLAGAMDIQYF. The chain recombines TRBV27 with TRBJ2-4, with 14 bases identical to TRBD2. Germline V lookup: CDR1 MNHEY, CDR2 SMNVEV (reference sequence). This CDR3 contains 15 residues. V lost 9 bases to trimming and J lost 8 bases; unmatched junction nucleotides: 9.

The chain has TRBV5-1 and TRBJ2-5; a possible D gene is TRBD2 (7 bases). Germline-derived CDR1 and CDR2 are SGHRS and YFSETQ. The CDR3 spans 20 residues. Deletions cut 3 bases from V and 5 bases from J, with 32 bases between. CDR3 in DNA: TGCGCCAGCAGCTCACTCTCTCTTGTGCGGGAGAGGGGGGGAACGGAGACCCAGTACTTC. Translating it yields CASSSLSLVRERGGTETQYF.

This clone was observed once. The rearrangement links TRBV15 to TRBJ2-1; D is unclear. Germline CDR1 and CDR2: LNHNV and YYDKDF (reference sequence). The CDR3 is made up of 13 amino acids. The germline V and J ends were trimmed by 1 base and 2 bases, with 3 bases remaining between them. The CDR3 protein is CATSRGTYNEQFF. The CDR3 coding sequence is TGTGCCACCAGCAGAGGCACCTACAATGAGCAGTTCTTC.

The V gene is TRBV7-2, the J gene TRBJ1-4, with a tentative D call TRBD1 (5 bases). The V gene lost 1 base and the J gene lost 7 bases, with 10 bases spanning the gap. CDR3 length: 14 amino acids. CDR1 and CDR2 (germline): SGHTA, FQGNSA. The CDR3 DNA reads as TGTGCCAGCAGCTTAGGCAGGGAGGGTGAAAAACTGTTTTTT. It specifies CASSLGREGEKLFF.

V is TRBV14 and J is TRBJ2-7, with a tentative D call TRBD2 (6 bases). The V gene's germline CDR1 is SGHDN and CDR2 FVKESK. This CDR3 has 12 residues. V was pared by 4 bases and J by 4 bases, with 8 bases between. CDR3 sequence (DNA): TGTGCCAGCAGCCGGCGGGAATACGAGCAGTACTTC. This sequence encodes CASSRREYEQYF.

The chain uses TRBV5-1 and TRBJ2-5; TRBD2 agrees at 10 bases. Losses at the gene ends were 3 bases for V and 5 bases for J; bases not matched to a gene: 1. The CDR3 totals 13 residues. The germline CDR1 and CDR2 sequences are SGHRS and YFSETQ. In DNA form, the CDR3 reads TGCGCCAGCAGCTCTAGCGGGAGTGAGACCCAGTACTTC. Protein: CASSSSGSETQYF.

This chain joins TRBV4-3 and TRBJ2-1; D not resolved. The germline CDR1 and CDR2 sequences are LGHNA and YSLEER. V was trimmed by 0 bases and J by 2 bases, leaving 14 bases between them. The CDR3 is 17 residues long. The CDR3 spells CASSQDGQTRTYNEQFF. CDR3 nucleotides: TGCGCCAGCAGCCAAGATGGGCAGACTCGCACCTACAATGAGCAGTTCTTC.

The chain employs TRBV11-2 and TRBJ2-1; 8 positions agree with TRBD1. The germline V gene has CDR1 SGHAT and CDR2 FQNNGV. Trimming cost V 5 bases and J 5 bases; bases outside gene matches: 11. CDR3 size: 16 residues. Written as DNA, the CDR3 is TGTGCCAGCAGCGGATACGACAGGGGATTGAACAATGAGCAGTTCTTC. It specifies CASSGYDRGLNNEQFF.

A word on this clone: The junction differs from germline at one of its ends, possibly a read error. The chain links TRBV7-7 to TRBJ2-7, with D perhaps matching TRBD2 (6 bases). Per the germline V gene, CDR1 is SSHAT and CDR2 is FNYEAQ (reference sequence). This CDR3 comprises 13 residues. CDR3 loop: CASSQGGGGEQYF. CDR3 nucleotides: TGTGCTAGCAGCCAAGGTGGGGGAGGCGAGCAGTACTTC.

The CDR3: CASSPRYRGEDGYTF. The DNA of the CDR3 is TGTGCCAGCTCCCCCCGATACAGGGGAGAGGATGGCTACACCTTC. The V and J genes are TRBV18 and TRBJ1-2; 7 nucleotides align to TRBD1. This CDR3 region has 15 residues. CDR1 is KGHSH, CDR2 LQKENI, per germline. After removal of 6 bases from V and 6 bases from J, the junction contained 13 bases not matched to a gene.

This clone occurred once. The CDR3 nucleotides are TGTGCCAGCAGTTTATACAGGTTTGAGACCCAGTACTTC. Translated, it gives CASSLYRFETQYF. The chain carries TRBV27 and TRBJ2-5, with D tentatively TRBD1 (5 bases). This CDR3 has 13 residues. Germline V gene sequence: CDR1 MNHEY, CDR2 SMNVEV (reference sequence). V gave up 1 base and J gave up 5 bases, with 8 bases separating them.

The chain is built from TRBV27 and TRBJ1-5, with TRBD1 matching over 9 bases. CDR1 and CDR2 from the germline V gene are MNHEY and SMNVEV (reference sequence). Trimming cost V 6 bases and J 1 base; bases outside gene matches: 4. This CDR3 is built from 15 residues. CDR3 DNA sequence: TGTGCCAGCAGCCGGACAGGGGCGAGCAATCAGCCCCAGCATTTT. This codes for CASSRTGASNQPQHF.

As for this clone: The same CDR3 also results from other DNA sequences found in this sample. V and J are TRBV28 and TRBJ1-1; unclear D gene. The CDR3 sequence is 13 residues long. Germline V gene sequence: CDR1 MDHEN, CDR2 SYDVKM. Trimming removed 3 bases from V and 1 base from J, with 6 bases in between. CDR3 coding DNA: TGTGCCAGCAGTTTGGGCCGGAACACTGAAGCTTTCTTT. This encodes CASSLGRNTEAFF. The complete variable domain, with remaining parts taken from reference TRBV28 and TRBJ1-1, reads DVKVTQSSRYLVKRTGEKVFLECVQDMDHENMFWYRQDPGLGLRLIYFSYDVKMKEKGDIPEGYSVSREKKERFSLILESASTNQTSMYLCASSLGRNTEAFFGQGTRLTVV.

V is TRBV28 and J is TRBJ1-2; D unresolved. Trimming removed 6 bases at V and 6 bases at J, with 14 bases between. The CDR3 contains 13 residues. Per germline, CDR1 MDHEN and CDR2 SYDVKM. In nucleotides, the CDR3 is TGTGCCAGCAGCCAAACAGTGACCCATGGCTACACCTTC. As protein: CASSQTVTHGYTF.

This clone showed up just a few times. The genes are TRBV7-9 and TRBJ2-1; D unclear. This CDR3 is 12 amino acids long. Germline assignment: CDR1 SEHNR and CDR2 FQNEAQ (reference sequence). Trimming shortened V by 5 bases and J by 5 bases, and 7 bases separated the two germline ends. The CDR3 region is CASSLINNEQFF. The CDR3 DNA is TGTGCCAGCAGCCTAATAAACAATGAGCAGTTCTTC.

The chain is built from TRBV13 and TRBJ1-1; TRBD1 might be the D (5 bases). This CDR3 is built from 15 residues. The germline CDR1 and CDR2 sequences are PRHDT and FYEKMQ (reference sequence). V dropped 2 bases and J dropped 1 base, with 11 bases sitting between them. CDR3 sequence: CASSLRGLQNTEAFF. The CDR3 coding sequence is TGTGCCAGCAGCTTACGGGGACTCCAGAACACTGAAGCTTTCTTT.

The chain has TRBV28 and TRBJ2-7; 7 nucleotides agree with TRBD1. Losses at the gene ends were 5 bases for V and 2 bases for J; bases not matched to a gene: 6. CDR1 MDHEN and CDR2 SYDVKM come from the germline V gene. The CDR3 has 14 residues. The CDR3 bases are TGTGCCAGCAGTGACCGGGACAGACCCTACGAGCAGTACTTC. As protein: CASSDRDRPYEQYF.

This clone was recorded a few times. The gene calls are TRBV7-3 and TRBJ1-5; 7 bases are a match to TRBD1. V shed 5 bases, J shed 5 bases, and the junction held 3 bases outside the gene matches. Germline CDR1 is SGHTA and CDR2 is FQGTGA. The CDR3 length is 13 residues. The CDR3 protein is CASSLQGDQPQHF. In nucleotides, the CDR3 is TGTGCCAGCAGCCTTCAGGGGGATCAGCCCCAGCATTTT.

The gene calls are TRBV4-3 and TRBJ2-1; no definite D call. Looked up from germline, CDR1 is LGHNA and CDR2 is YSLEER. With 1 base removed from V and 1 base from J, the gap between germline ends came to 11 bases. The CDR3 consists of 16 residues. This CDR3 is CASSQVWRQSYNEQFF. The CDR3 region has the DNA TGCGCCAGCAGCCAAGTTTGGCGCCAATCCTACAATGAGCAGTTCTTC.

There are a few counts of this clone. The rearrangement links TRBV7-3 to TRBJ1-5; D is uncertain. The germline V gene has CDR1 SGHTA and CDR2 FQGTGA. This CDR3 comprises 9 residues. V lost 10 bases and J 4 bases, leaving 2 bases between the germline ends. CDR3 residues: CATNQPQHF. The DNA for the CDR3 is TGTGCCACAAATCAGCCCCAGCATTTT.

This chain connects TRBV9 to TRBJ1-2; 7 bases align to TRBD1. Per the germline V gene, CDR1 is SGDLS and CDR2 is YYNGEE. The junction had 18 bases not matched to a gene; V was cut back by 4 bases and J by 6 bases. CDR3 length: 17 residues. DNA of the CDR3: TGTGCCAGCAGCTCGATGGGGAGGGGGCCTTATGAAGATGGCTACACCTTC. Protein product: CASSSMGRGPYEDGYTF.

The genes are TRBV11-2 and TRBJ1-2, with D maybe TRBD1 (6 bases). V was shortened by 5 bases and J by 2 bases, with 9 bases between the two germline ends. In germline, CDR1 is SGHAT, CDR2 FQNNGV. The CDR3 consists of 13 residues. CDR3 DNA sequence: TGTGCCAGCAGCACGGACAGAAACTATGGCTACACCTTC. This sequence encodes CASSTDRNYGYTF.

This clone was detected only once. The chain employs TRBV7-9 and TRBJ1-3; TRBD1 matches 7 bases. The CDR3 totals 15 residues. V lost 5 bases and J lost 4; bases outside the gene matches: 8. From germline, CDR1 is SEHNR and CDR2 FQNEAQ (reference sequence). CDR3 in DNA: TGTGCCAGCAGCCCCCTCGGGACAGCGGGAAACACCATATATTTT. This sequence encodes CASSPLGTAGNTIYF.

The chain recombines TRBV6-5 with TRBJ2-7, with TRBD1 identical over 10 bases. The trim removed 0 bases at V and 7 bases at J, leaving 6 bases unmatched. The CDR3 sequence is 15 residues long. CDR1 is MNHEY and CDR2 is SVGAGI in the germline V gene. In DNA form, the CDR3 reads TGTGCCAGCAGTTACTCGACAGGGGGCGGGGGGGAGCAGTACTTC. Protein product: CASSYSTGGGGEQYF.

This chain joins TRBV4-3 and TRBJ2-3; no clear D. V was trimmed by 6 bases and J by 4 bases, leaving 14 bases between them. This CDR3 spans 14 amino acids. The germline gives CDR1 LGHNA, CDR2 YSLEER. CDR3 amino acids: CASSREGFSDTQYF. CDR3 in DNA: TGCGCCAGCAGTAGGGAAGGGTTTTCAGATACGCAGTATTTT.

Remarks on this clone: Relative to the germline gene, one junction end is altered; a read error may explain this. The gene calls are TRBV7-7 and TRBJ2-5; the D gene is possibly TRBD1 (6 bases). CDR3 size: 15 residues. Germline V gives CDR1 SSHAT, CDR2 FNYEAQ (reference sequence). Here the CDR3 reads CASSLNPTGGETQYF. The CDR3 DNA reads TGTGCTAGCAGCTTAAATCCGACAGGTGGGGAGACCCAGTACTTC.

The rearrangement uses TRBV4-1 and TRBJ1-3, with D perhaps TRBD1 (5 bases). CDR1 is MGHRA, CDR2 YSYEKL, per germline. The CDR3 is 16 amino acids. Trimming left V 3 bases short and J 0 bases short, with 12 bases between. The CDR3 loop reads CASSQAGRISGNTIYF. The CDR3 nucleotides read TGCGCCAGCAGCCAGGCGGGGCGTATCTCTGGAAACACCATATATTTT.

The rearrangement uses TRBV11-1 and TRBJ2-5, with a weak D call TRBD2 (6 bases). The CDR3 has 13 amino acids. The ends were cut back, 8 bases at V and 3 bases at J, with 13 bases in the middle. Germline V gives CDR1 SGHAT, CDR2 FQDESV (reference sequence). This CDR3 is CASCRDSKETQYF. CDR3 coding DNA: TGTGCCAGCTGCCGGGACTCAAAAGAGACCCAGTACTTC.